This TCR beta chain was observed in a study of T cell clonotyping in hematopoietic cell transplantation. Findings and caveats of the study: Higher Inverse Simpson Index values in graft donor and pretransplant recipient predicted broader posttransplant TCR diversity. At the given depth, recipient repertoires were over 95% de novo clonotypes. After transplant, recipient diversity fell while pathologically expanded clonotypes grew through day 180. CD4 and CD8 repertoire contributions could not be separated without sorting.

A note on this clone: Its target is not known.

This CDR3 contains 12 residues. Germline V gene lookup returns CDR1 SNHLY and CDR2 FYNNEI. V lost 6 bases and J lost 5, with 10 bases in between. Generated by immunoSEQ multiplex PCR, the TCRdb table keeps only in-frame clones and is missing some. The repertoire has roughly 38,000 clones, 80% to 90% of them found once; the top ten carry about 2.1%. The chain combines TRBV2 with TRBJ1-1; D is perhaps TRBD1 (5 bases). Sequenced input: peripheral blood mononuclear cells. The receptor was derived from a woman in her 40s in good health. Some clones in this sample may be carry-over from other donors' samples. The CDR3 nucleotides are TGTGCCAGCAGCTGGGGGAGAACTGAAGCTTTCTTT. Amino acids: CASSWGRTEAFF.